This T cell receptor (beta chain) was sequenced for a study of T cell repertoires in cytomegalovirus infection. This clonotype was counted between two and nine times. The antigen is unknown. The CDR3 covers 21 residues. After removal of 1 base from V and 0 bases from J, the junction contained 17 bases not matched to a gene. Per germline, CDR1 SGHTS and CDR2 YDEGEE. TCRdb called the reads again in MiXCR, with one record for every CDR3 protein. The sample holds some 350,000 distinct CDR3 sequences; 25% to 35% are singletons and the top ten take around 19%. This sample comprised cultured PBMCs, obtained from culture after CMV antigen stimulation. This sequence joins TRBV5-8 and TRBJ1-5; 9 bases line up with TRBD1. The clonotype was recovered from a human donor in good health (CMV status not recorded). Some clones in this sample may be carry-over from other donors' samples. The chain's CDR3 is CASSLLYFRDRDTHSNQPQHF. Written as DNA, the CDR3 is TGTGCCAGCAGCTTGCTATACTTCCGGGACAGGGATACACATAGCAATCAGCCCCAGCATTTT.